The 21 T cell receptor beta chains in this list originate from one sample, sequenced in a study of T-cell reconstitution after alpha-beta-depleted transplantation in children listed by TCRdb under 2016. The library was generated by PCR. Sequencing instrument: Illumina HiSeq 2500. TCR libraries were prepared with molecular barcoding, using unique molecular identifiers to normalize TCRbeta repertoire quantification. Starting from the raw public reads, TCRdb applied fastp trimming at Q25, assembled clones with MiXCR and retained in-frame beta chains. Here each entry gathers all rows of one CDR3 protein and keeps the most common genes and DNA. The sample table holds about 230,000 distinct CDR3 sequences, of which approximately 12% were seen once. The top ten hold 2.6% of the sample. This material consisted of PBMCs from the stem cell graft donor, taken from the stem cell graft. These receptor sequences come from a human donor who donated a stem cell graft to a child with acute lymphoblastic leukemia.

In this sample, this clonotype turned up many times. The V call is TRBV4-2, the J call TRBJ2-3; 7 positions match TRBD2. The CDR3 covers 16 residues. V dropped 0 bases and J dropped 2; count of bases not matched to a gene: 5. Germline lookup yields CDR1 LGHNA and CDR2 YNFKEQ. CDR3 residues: CASSQEISGITDTQYF. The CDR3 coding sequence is TGTGCCAGCAGCCAAGAGATAAGCGGGATCACAGATACGCAGTATTTT.

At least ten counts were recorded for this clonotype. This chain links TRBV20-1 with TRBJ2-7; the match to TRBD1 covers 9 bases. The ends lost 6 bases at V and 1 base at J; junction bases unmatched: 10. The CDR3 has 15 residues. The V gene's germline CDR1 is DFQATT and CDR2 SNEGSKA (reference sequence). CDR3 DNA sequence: TGCAGTGCAATTGATCCAGGGACAGGGTCCTACGAGCAGTACTTC. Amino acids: CSAIDPGTGSYEQYF.

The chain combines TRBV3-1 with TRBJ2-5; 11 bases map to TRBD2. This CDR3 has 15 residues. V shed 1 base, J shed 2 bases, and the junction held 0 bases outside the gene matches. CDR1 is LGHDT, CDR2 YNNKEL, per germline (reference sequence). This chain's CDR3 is CASSQGLAGQETQYF. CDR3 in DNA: TGTGCCAGCAGCCAAGGACTAGCGGGACAAGAGACCCAGTACTTC.

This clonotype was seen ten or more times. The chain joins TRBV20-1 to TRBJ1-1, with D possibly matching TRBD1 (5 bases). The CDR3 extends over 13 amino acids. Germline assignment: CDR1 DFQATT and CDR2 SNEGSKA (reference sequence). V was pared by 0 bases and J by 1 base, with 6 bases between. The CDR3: CSARDDRNTEAFF. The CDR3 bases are TGCAGTGCTAGAGACGACAGGAACACTGAAGCTTTCTTT.

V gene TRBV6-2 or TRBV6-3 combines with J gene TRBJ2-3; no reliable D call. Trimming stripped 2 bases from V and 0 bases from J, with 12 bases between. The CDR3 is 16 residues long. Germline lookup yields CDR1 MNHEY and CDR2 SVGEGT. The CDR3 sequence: CASSYPTERSTDTQYF. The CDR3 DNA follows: TGTGCCAGCAGTTACCCTACAGAGAGGAGCACAGATACGCAGTATTTT.

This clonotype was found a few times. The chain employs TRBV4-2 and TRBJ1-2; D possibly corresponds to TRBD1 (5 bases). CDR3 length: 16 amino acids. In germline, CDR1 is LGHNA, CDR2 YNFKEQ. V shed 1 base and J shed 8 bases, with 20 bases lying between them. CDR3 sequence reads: CASSQGLGGGIRGYTF. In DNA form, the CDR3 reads TGTGCCAGCAGCCAAGGTCTAGGTGGGGGTATTCGGGGCTACACCTTC.

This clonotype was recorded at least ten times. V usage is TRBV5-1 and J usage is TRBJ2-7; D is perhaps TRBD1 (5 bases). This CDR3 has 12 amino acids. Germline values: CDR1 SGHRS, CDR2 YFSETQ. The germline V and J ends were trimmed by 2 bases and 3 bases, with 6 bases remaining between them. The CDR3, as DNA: TGCGCCAGCAGCTTCCAGGGCTACGAGCAGTACTTC. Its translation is CASSFQGYEQYF.

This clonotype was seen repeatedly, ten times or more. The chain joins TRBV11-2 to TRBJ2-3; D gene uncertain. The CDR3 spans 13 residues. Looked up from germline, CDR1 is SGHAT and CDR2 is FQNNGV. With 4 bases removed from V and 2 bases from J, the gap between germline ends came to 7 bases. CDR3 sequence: CASSYYYTDTQYF. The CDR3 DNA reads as TGTGCCAGCAGCTACTATTACACAGATACGCAGTATTTT.

CDR3 coding DNA: TGTGCCAGCAGCGTAGCCCCAGCGGGGGGCACAGATACGCAGTATTTT. Translating gives CASSVAPAGGTDTQYF. The chain is built from TRBV9 and TRBJ2-3, with 8 bases aligning to TRBD2. In germline, CDR1 is SGDLS, CDR2 YYNGEE. This CDR3 spans 16 amino acids. The trim removed 0 bases at V and 1 base at J, leaving 4 bases unmatched.

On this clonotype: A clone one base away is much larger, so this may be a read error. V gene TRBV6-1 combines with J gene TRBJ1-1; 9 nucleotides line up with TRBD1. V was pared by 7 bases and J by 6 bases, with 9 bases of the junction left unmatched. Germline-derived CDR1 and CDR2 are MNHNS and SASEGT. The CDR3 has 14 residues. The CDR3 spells CASIKGQGYPEAFF. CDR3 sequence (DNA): TGTGCCAGCATCAAGGGACAGGGTTACCCTGAAGCTTTCTTT.

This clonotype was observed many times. Here the CDR3 reads CASSLYGTGGYDEQFF. In DNA form, the CDR3 reads TGCGCCAGCAGCCTATACGGGACAGGGGGTTACGATGAGCAGTTCTTC. The genes are TRBV5-1 and TRBJ2-1; 11 nucleotides align to TRBD1. Trimming took 4 bases from V and 8 from J; bases not matched to a gene: 11. Germline V gene data show CDR1 as SGHRS and CDR2 as YFSETQ. The CDR3 runs 16 residues.

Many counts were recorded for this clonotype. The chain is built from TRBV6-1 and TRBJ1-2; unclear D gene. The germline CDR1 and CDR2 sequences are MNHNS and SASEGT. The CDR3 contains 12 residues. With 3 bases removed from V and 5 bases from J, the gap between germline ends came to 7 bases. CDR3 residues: CASSDRRYGYTF. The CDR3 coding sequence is TGTGCCAGCAGTGACAGACGGTATGGCTACACCTTC.

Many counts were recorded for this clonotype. The CDR3 bases are TGTGCCAGCAGCCTGGGACAGGATCCAGGCGAGCAGTACTTC. It encodes CASSLGQDPGEQYF. The chain joins TRBV7-9 to TRBJ2-7, with TRBD1 matching 8 bases. Germline V CDR1 and CDR2: SEHNR, FQNEAQ (reference sequence). The length of the CDR3 is 14 residues. The V and J ends lost 5 bases and 6 bases, in that order; junction bases with no gene match: 9.

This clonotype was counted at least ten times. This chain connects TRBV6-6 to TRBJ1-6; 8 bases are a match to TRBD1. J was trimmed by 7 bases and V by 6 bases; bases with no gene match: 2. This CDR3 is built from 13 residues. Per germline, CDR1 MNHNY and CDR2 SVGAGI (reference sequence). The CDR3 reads CASRGQANSPLHF. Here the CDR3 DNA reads TGTGCCAGCAGGGGACAGGCGAATTCACCCCTCCACTTT.

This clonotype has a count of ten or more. CDR3 in DNA: TGTGCCAGCAGCAACGCAGGGGATTTCTCTGGGGCCAACGTCCTGACTTTC. This translates into CASSNAGDFSGANVLTF. This sequence joins TRBV7-6 and TRBJ2-6; D might be TRBD1 (6 bases). This CDR3 contains 17 residues. V dropped 5 bases and J dropped 0 bases, with 14 bases sitting between them. The germline gives CDR1 SGHVS, CDR2 FNYEAQ.

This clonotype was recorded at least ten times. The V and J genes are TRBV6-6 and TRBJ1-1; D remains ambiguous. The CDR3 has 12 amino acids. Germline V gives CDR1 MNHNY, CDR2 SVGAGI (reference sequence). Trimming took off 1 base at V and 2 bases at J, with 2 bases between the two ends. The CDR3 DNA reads TGTGCCAGCAGTTACTTTAACACTGAAGCTTTCTTT. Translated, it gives CASSYFNTEAFF.

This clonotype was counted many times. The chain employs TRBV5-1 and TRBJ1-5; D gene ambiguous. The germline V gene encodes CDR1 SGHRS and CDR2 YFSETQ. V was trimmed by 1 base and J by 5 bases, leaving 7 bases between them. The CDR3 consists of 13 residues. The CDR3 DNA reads TGCGCCAGCAGCTTGTCCGTAGATCAGCCCCAGCATTTT. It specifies CASSLSVDQPQHF.

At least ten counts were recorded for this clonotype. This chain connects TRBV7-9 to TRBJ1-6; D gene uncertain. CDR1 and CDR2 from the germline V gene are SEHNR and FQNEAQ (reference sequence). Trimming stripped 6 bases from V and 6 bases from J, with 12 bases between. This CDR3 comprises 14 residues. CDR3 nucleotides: TGTGCCAGCAGTCCCGAGACTAGTAATTCACCCCTCCACTTT. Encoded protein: CASSPETSNSPLHF.

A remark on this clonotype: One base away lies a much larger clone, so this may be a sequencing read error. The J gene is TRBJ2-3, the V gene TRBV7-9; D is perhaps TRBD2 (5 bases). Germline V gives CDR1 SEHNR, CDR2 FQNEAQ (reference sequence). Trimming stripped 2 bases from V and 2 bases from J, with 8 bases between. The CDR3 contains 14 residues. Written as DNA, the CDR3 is TGTGCCAGCAGCTTAATTAGCGTCACAGATACGCAGTATTTT. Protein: CASSLISVTDTQYF.

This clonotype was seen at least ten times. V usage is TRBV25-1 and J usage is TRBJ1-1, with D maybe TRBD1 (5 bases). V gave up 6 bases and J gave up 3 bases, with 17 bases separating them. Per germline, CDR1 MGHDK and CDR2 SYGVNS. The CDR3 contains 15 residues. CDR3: CASRARRGADTEAFF. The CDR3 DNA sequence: TGTGCCAGCAGGGCCCGGAGAGGGGCGGACACTGAAGCTTTCTTT.

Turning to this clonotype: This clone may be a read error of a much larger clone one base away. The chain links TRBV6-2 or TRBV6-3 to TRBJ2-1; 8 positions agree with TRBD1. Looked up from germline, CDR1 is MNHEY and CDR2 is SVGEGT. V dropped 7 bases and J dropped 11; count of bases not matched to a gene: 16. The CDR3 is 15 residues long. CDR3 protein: CASTNRRQGRGKQFF. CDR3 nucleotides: TGTGCCAGCACCAATAGGAGACAGGGGCGGGGTAAGCAGTTCTTC.